One sample yielded the 20 T cell receptor beta chains listed below, sequenced in a study of shared clonotypes between healthy human individuals. Profiling relied on immunoSEQ multiplex PCR, and the TCRdb table lists in-frame clones only, not all of them. The sample comprises 2 million to 2.5 million clones, roughly 93% of which are singletons, and around 0.4% rests with the top ten. Material for sequencing was naive CD4+ T cells from PBMCs. The subset is: CD45RA+ positively selected. These receptor sequences come from a man aged 18-30 years in good health. Some clones in this sample may be carry-over from other donors' samples.

This chain joins TRBV14 and TRBJ2-6, with D hard to call. There are 13 residues in the CDR3. Trimming removed 10 bases from V and 0 bases from J, with 7 bases in between. Germline loops: CDR1 SGHDN, CDR2 FVKESK. In DNA form, the CDR3 reads TGTGCCACCACCTTCTCTGGGGCCAACGTCCTGACTTTC. Translation gives CATTFSGANVLTF.

This clone was observed a single time. This chain joins TRBV11-1 and TRBJ2-1; 9 bases fit TRBD2. The CDR3 spans 18 residues. Germline V gene sequence: CDR1 SGHAT, CDR2 FQDESV (reference sequence). J was trimmed by 1 base and V by 6 bases; bases with no gene match: 13. The DNA of the CDR3 is TGTGCCAGCAGTTTTGGGACTAGCAGAAAGTTTTCCTACAATGAGCAGTTCTTC. It translates to CASSFGTSRKFSYNEQFF.

The chain employs TRBV7-9 and TRBJ1-6, with 10 bases lining up with TRBD1. The germline CDR1 and CDR2 sequences are SEHNR and FQNEAQ (reference sequence). With V trimmed by 6 bases and J by 7 bases, 9 bases remained unmatched. This CDR3 contains 16 residues. CDR3 DNA sequence: TGTGCCAGCAGTTGGGCGCCGGGACAGGGGAATTCACCCCTCCACTTT. Its protein product is CASSWAPGQGNSPLHF.

The chain carries TRBV7-2 and TRBJ2-1, with TRBD2 matching 9 bases. Germline V gene lookup returns CDR1 SGHTA and CDR2 FQGNSA. J gave up 8 bases and V 1 base, and 9 bases lay outside the gene matches. The CDR3 spans 16 residues. DNA of the CDR3: TGTGCCAGCAGCTTAGTGGGCGGGAGGGCAGCGGATGAGCAGTTCTTC. It encodes CASSLVGGRAADEQFF.

The genes are TRBV15 and TRBJ2-7, with 7 bases identical to TRBD2. Germline loops: CDR1 LNHNV, CDR2 YYDKDF (reference sequence). Unmatched junction bases numbered 11, after V lost 4 bases and J lost 2 bases. The length of the CDR3 is 16 residues. In nucleotides, the CDR3 is TGTGCCACCAGCACGCCGACGAGCGGGGACCCCTACGAGCAGTACTTC. Protein sequence: CATSTPTSGDPYEQYF.

J is TRBJ2-1 and V is TRBV27; D is undetermined. Per the germline V gene, CDR1 is MNHEY and CDR2 is SMNVEV (reference sequence). The CDR3 contains 13 residues. V lost 4 bases, J lost 3 bases, and 7 bases lay in between. The chain's CDR3 is CASSSTFYNEQFF. CDR3 sequence (DNA): TGTGCCAGCAGTTCGACATTCTACAATGAGCAGTTCTTC.

The chain has TRBV28 and TRBJ1-2, with D possibly matching TRBD1 (6 bases). This CDR3 region has 13 residues. Germline lookup yields CDR1 MDHEN and CDR2 SYDVKM. Trimming stripped 6 bases from V and 4 bases from J, with 12 bases between. In nucleotides, the CDR3 is TGTGCCAGCAGCCCTGACAGGCCCTATGGCTACACCTTC. As protein: CASSPDRPYGYTF.

The rearrangement uses TRBV5-1 and TRBJ2-5; TRBD1 matches at 8 bases. CDR3 length equals 11 residues. The V gene's germline CDR1 is SGHRS and CDR2 YFSETQ. J gave up 4 bases and V 7 bases, and 0 bases lay outside the gene matches. This chain's CDR3 is CASGTGETQYF. The CDR3 DNA sequence: TGCGCCAGCGGGACAGGAGAGACCCAGTACTTC.

The V call is TRBV7-2, the J call TRBJ2-7; D not resolved. This CDR3 has 15 residues. Trimming pared 6 bases from V and 0 bases from J, leaving 15 bases between. Germline CDR1 reads SGHTA; CDR2 reads FQGNSA. The CDR3 protein is CASRLGHSLSYEQYF. The CDR3 DNA sequence: TGTGCCAGCAGATTGGGCCATTCTCTCTCCTACGAGCAGTACTTC.

This clone was counted once. The chain recombines TRBV12-5 with TRBJ2-1, with 13 bases aligning to TRBD2. Per the germline V gene, CDR1 is LGHNT and CDR2 is FRNRAP. This CDR3 spans 18 amino acids. Losses at the gene ends were 0 bases for V and 2 bases for J; bases not matched to a gene: 4. The CDR3 loop is CASGLVRTSGRTYNEQFF. DNA of the CDR3: TGTGCTAGTGGTTTGGTCAGGACTAGCGGGAGAACCTACAATGAGCAGTTCTTC. The entire variable domain, with the rest obtained from reference TRBV12-5 and TRBJ2-1, is as follows: DARVTQTPRHKVTEMGQEVTMRCQPILGHNTVFWYRQTMMQGLELLAYFRNRAPLDDSGMPKDRFSAEMPDATLATLKIQPSEPRDSAVYFCASGLVRTSGRTYNEQFFGPGTRLTVL.

The rearrangement uses TRBV18 and TRBJ2-5; TRBD2 might be the D (6 bases). The CDR3 extends over 15 amino acids. Trimming stripped 3 bases from V and 4 bases from J, with 15 bases between. Germline CDR1 is KGHSH and CDR2 is LQKENI. The CDR3 DNA is TGTGCCAGCTCACCCCCGACTAGTTGGGGAGAGACCCAGTACTTC. Translating gives CASSPPTSWGETQYF.

The rearrangement joins TRBV19 to TRBJ2-1, with 9 bases identical to TRBD2. With V trimmed by 7 bases and J by 1 base, 11 bases remained unmatched. The CDR3 is 17 amino acids. Germline V lookup: CDR1 LNHDA, CDR2 SQIVND (reference sequence). CDR3 DNA: TGTGCCAGTAAAGGGCTAGCGGGATCTTCTTCCTACAATGAGCAGTTCTTC. Its translation is CASKGLAGSSSYNEQFF.

The chain uses TRBV5-1 and TRBJ2-5, with 10 nucleotides matching TRBD2. The V gene end was trimmed by 2 bases and the J gene end by 3 bases; junction bases not matched to a gene: 4. Germline assignment: CDR1 SGHRS and CDR2 YFSETQ. This CDR3 is built from 15 residues. This CDR3 is CASSLQGTSEETQYF. In DNA, the CDR3 is TGCGCCAGCAGCTTACAGGGGACTAGCGAAGAGACCCAGTACTTC.

This clone appeared a single time. The chain recombines TRBV6-5 with TRBJ1-4; maybe TRBD1 (6 bases). V gave up 2 bases and J gave up 3 bases, with 13 bases separating them. Germline V gene data show CDR1 as MNHEY and CDR2 as SVGAGI. The CDR3 consists of 16 residues. CDR3 nucleotide sequence: TGTGCCAGCAGTTACCGGGGGGCCGCGCCTAATGAAAAACTGTTTTTT. Amino acid sequence: CASSYRGAAPNEKLFF.

A word on this clone: The identical CDR3 is also encoded by other nucleotide sequences in the sample. V is TRBV4-1 and J is TRBJ2-5; D call uncertain. V was cut by 0 bases and J by 5 bases, with 7 bases left in between. Germline V gene lookup returns CDR1 MGHRA and CDR2 YSYEKL. The CDR3 has 13 residues. Written as DNA, the CDR3 is TGCGCCAGCAGCCAAGATGGAAGGGAGACCCAGTACTTC. Protein product: CASSQDGRETQYF.

The chain is built from TRBV11-2 and TRBJ2-7; a possible D gene is TRBD1 (5 bases). V lost 1 base and J lost 5, with 9 bases in between. Germline V gene lookup returns CDR1 SGHAT and CDR2 FQNNGV. This CDR3 comprises 13 residues. CDR3 nucleotide sequence: TGTGCCAGCAGCTTAGCCTTGGACAACGAGCAGTACTTC. It encodes CASSLALDNEQYF.

This chain connects TRBV6-1 to TRBJ1-2; maybe TRBD1 (6 bases). Trimming removed 6 bases at V and 1 base at J, with 12 bases between. Germline CDR1 is MNHNS and CDR2 is SASEGT. This CDR3 spans 14 amino acids. As DNA, the CDR3 is TGTGCCAGCAGCAGGACAGACTTTAACTATGGCTACACCTTC. Protein sequence: CASSRTDFNYGYTF.

The chain combines TRBV2 with TRBJ2-1; D gene uncertain. The CDR3 runs 15 residues. Between the trimmed V and J ends, which lost 2 bases and 0 bases, there was a span of 8 bases. Looked up from germline, CDR1 is SNHLY and CDR2 is FYNNEI. CDR3 region: CASSETIYSYNEQFF. The CDR3, as DNA: TGTGCCAGCAGTGAAACCATATACTCCTACAATGAGCAGTTCTTC.

This clone was counted once. V and J are TRBV28 and TRBJ2-1, with D possibly matching TRBD2 (6 bases). The CDR3 covers 15 residues. Germline CDR1 and CDR2: MDHEN and SYDVKM. V gave up 2 bases and J gave up 6 bases, with 14 bases separating them. The DNA for the CDR3 is TGTGCCAGCAGTTTAGGTAGCGGAGCTCTCAATGAGCAGTTCTTC. It yields the protein CASSLGSGALNEQFF.

Note on this clone: The same CDR3 also results from other DNA sequences found in this sample. The chain links TRBV10-3 to TRBJ1-1; TRBD1 might be the D (5 bases). Between the trimmed V and J ends, which lost 2 bases and 3 bases, there was a span of 10 bases. Looked up from germline, CDR1 is ENHRY and CDR2 is SYGVKD. The CDR3 is 14 residues long. The CDR3 reads CAISEGQGDTEAFF. DNA of the CDR3: TGTGCCATCAGTGAGGGGCAGGGAGACACTGAAGCTTTCTTT.